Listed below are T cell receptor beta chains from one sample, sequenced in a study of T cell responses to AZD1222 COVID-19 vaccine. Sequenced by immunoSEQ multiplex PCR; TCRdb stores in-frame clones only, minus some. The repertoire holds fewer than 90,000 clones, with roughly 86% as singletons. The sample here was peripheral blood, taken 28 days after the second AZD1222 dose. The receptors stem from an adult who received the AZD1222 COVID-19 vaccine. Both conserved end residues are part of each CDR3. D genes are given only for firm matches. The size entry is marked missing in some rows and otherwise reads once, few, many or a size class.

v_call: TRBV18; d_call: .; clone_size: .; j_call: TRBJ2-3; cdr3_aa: CASSPPGWQGTADTQYF; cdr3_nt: TGTGCCAGCTCACCACCGGGGTGGCAGGGTACCGCAGATACGCAGTATTTT
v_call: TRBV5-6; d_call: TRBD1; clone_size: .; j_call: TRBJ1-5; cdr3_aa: CASSLGDRGSNQPQHF; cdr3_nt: TGTGCCAGCAGCTTGGGAGACAGGGGTAGCAATCAGCCCCAGCATTTT
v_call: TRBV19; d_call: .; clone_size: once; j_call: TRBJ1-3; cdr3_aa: CASSISKSGNTIYF; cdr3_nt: TGTGCCAGTAGTATAAGTAAATCTGGAAACACCATATATTTT
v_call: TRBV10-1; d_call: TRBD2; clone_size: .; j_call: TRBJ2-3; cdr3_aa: CASSERLAGTDTQYF; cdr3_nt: TGCGCCAGCAGTGAGCGGCTAGCGGGCACAGATACGCAGTATTTT
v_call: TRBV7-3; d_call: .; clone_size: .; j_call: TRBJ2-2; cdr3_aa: CASSPQQGNTGELFF; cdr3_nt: TGTGCCAGCAGCCCACAACAGGGGAACACCGGGGAGCTGTTTTTT
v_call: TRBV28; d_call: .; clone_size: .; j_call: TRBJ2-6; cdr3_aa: CASSLDSSGANVLTF; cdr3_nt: TGTGCCAGCAGTCTTGATAGTTCGGGGGCCAACGTCCTGACTTTC
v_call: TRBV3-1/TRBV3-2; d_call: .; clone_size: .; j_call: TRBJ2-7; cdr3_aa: CASSQAGGYEQYF; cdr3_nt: TGTGCCAGCAGCCAAGCCGGGGGCTACGAGCAGTACTTC
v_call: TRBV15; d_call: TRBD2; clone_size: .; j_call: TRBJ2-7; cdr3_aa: CATSRGRDSYEQYF; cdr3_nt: TGTGCCACCAGCAGGGGGAGGGACTCCTACGAGCAGTACTTC
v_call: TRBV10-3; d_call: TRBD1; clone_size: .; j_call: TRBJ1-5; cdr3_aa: CAIRGQGPGNQPQHF; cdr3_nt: TGTGCCATCAGGGGACAGGGGCCTGGCAATCAGCCCCAGCATTTT
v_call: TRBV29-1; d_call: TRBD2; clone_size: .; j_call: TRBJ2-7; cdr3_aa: CSGRTSGYEQYF; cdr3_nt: TGCAGCGGCAGGACTAGCGGATACGAGCAGTACTTC
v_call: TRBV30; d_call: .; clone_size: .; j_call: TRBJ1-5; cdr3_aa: CAWSKGDLQPQHF; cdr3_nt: TGTGCCTGGAGTAAGGGGGACCTTCAGCCCCAGCATTTT
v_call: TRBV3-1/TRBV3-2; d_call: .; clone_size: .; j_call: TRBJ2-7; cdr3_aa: CASSQSGRHYEQYF; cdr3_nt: TGTGCCAGCAGCCAAAGCGGCAGGCACTACGAGCAGTACTTC
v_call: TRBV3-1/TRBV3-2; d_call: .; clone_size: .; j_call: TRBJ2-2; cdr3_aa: CASSPRVTGVTGELFF; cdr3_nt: TGTGCCAGCAGCCCTAGGGTTACGGGGGTCACCGGGGAGCTGTTTTTT
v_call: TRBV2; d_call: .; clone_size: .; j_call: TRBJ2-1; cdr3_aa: CASAPRTEGDEQFF; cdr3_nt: TGTGCCAGCGCACCTAGGACAGAGGGCGATGAGCAGTTCTTC
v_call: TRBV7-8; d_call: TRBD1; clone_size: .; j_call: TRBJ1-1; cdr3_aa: CASRRQGMNTEAFF; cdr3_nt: TGTGCCAGCAGGCGACAGGGGATGAACACTGAAGCTTTCTTT
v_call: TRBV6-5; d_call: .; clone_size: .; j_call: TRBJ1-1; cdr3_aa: CASSHPQGNEAFF; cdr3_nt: TGTGCCAGCAGTCACCCCCAGGGGAATGAAGCTTTCTTT
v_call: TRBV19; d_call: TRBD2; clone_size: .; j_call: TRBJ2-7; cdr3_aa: CASSQIAGGSSYEQYF; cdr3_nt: TGTGCCAGTAGTCAAATAGCGGGAGGGAGCTCCTACGAGCAGTACTTC